The next 13 T cell receptor beta chains were all read from a single sample in a study of T-cell reconstitution after alpha-beta-depleted transplantation in children. A TCRbeta library incorporating unique molecular identifiers was prepared. In TCRdb, the PCR reads were re-called with MiXCR into one record per CDR3 protein. This table holds about 830,000 distinct CDR3 sequences, 16% found once. The sequences come from PBMCs, mostly from graft donor cells, collected 360 days after TCRalphabeta/CD19-depleted stem cell transplant. The receptors here all came from a male patient younger than 18 who had a stem cell transplant for acute lymphoblastic leukemia, so the T cells may come from the graft donor.

This chain's CDR3 is CASSHGSSLGWDEQFF. DNA for the CDR3: TGCGCCAGCAGCCACGGGTCCTCCCTTGGTTGGGATGAGCAGTTCTTC. The gene calls are TRBV5-1 and TRBJ2-1; no reliable D call. V lost 4 bases and J lost 8, with 22 bases in between. In germline, CDR1 is SGHRS, CDR2 YFSETQ. The CDR3 has 16 residues.

This clonotype was observed a few times. The gene calls are TRBV28 and TRBJ2-7, with D possibly being TRBD2 (5 bases). Per germline, CDR1 MDHEN and CDR2 SYDVKM. The CDR3 length is 15 residues. The V end lost 0 bases, the J end lost 2 bases, and 11 bases lay between the germline ends. In DNA form, the CDR3 reads TGTGCCAGCAGTTTATGGGGGAGTTCTACCTACGAGCAGTACTTC. It is translated as CASSLWGSSTYEQYF. Drawing the rest from reference TRBV28 and TRBJ2-7, the complete variable domain is DVKVTQSSRYLVKRTGEKVFLECVQDMDHENMFWYRQDPGLGLRLIYFSYDVKMKEKGDIPEGYSVSREKKERFSLILESASTNQTSMYLCASSLWGSSTYEQYFGPGTRLTVT.

The table lists this clonotype with a few counts. The chain links TRBV20-1 to TRBJ2-7; TRBD2 is a possible D gene (6 bases). The germline V gene has CDR1 DFQATT and CDR2 SNEGSKA (reference sequence). The CDR3 extends over 13 amino acids. V was pared by 6 bases and J by 2 bases, with 14 bases between. CDR3 DNA: TGCAGTGCACCTGTTGAGCGGGCCTACGAGCAGTACTTC. It codes for CSAPVERAYEQYF.

This clonotype was seen many times. This sequence joins TRBV5-1 and TRBJ2-1, with D perhaps being TRBD1 or TRBD2 (7 bases each). Trimming stripped 2 bases from V and 14 bases from J, with 20 bases between. Germline V CDR1 and CDR2: SGHRS, YFSETQ. CDR3 size: 14 residues. CDR3 protein: CASSFGTEGLGEFF. CDR3 in DNA: TGCGCCAGCAGCTTTGGGACAGAAGGACTAGGAGAGTTCTTC.

This chain connects TRBV4-2 to TRBJ2-7; D remains unclear. The V gene's germline CDR1 is LGHNA and CDR2 YNFKEQ. V was shortened by 0 bases and J by 2 bases, with 11 bases between the two germline ends. This CDR3 region has 15 residues. CDR3 in amino acids: CASSQDGVGTYEQYF. The CDR3 nucleotides read TGTGCCAGCAGCCAAGATGGAGTTGGAACCTACGAGCAGTACTTC.

The chain recombines TRBV19 with TRBJ2-2; possible D gene TRBD2, 6 bases. CDR1 is LNHDA and CDR2 is SQIVND in the germline V gene (reference sequence). The V gene lost 3 bases and the J gene lost 6 bases, with 20 bases spanning the gap. The CDR3 loop spans 17 amino acids. CDR3 bases: TGTGCCAGTAGTATCCTTCTTCAGACTAGTGTGGCCGGGGAGCTGTTTTTT. As protein: CASSILLQTSVAGELFF.

This clonotype was picked up a small number of times. The V call is TRBV2, the J call TRBJ2-5; D possibly matches TRBD1 or TRBD2 (5 bases each). V lost 7 bases and J 5 bases, leaving 17 bases between the germline ends. The CDR3 is made up of 14 amino acids. The V gene's germline CDR1 is SNHLY and CDR2 FYNNEI. The CDR3 DNA is TGTGCCAGCATTCGGGGCTCGCACGGGGAGACCCAGTACTTC. Translated: CASIRGSHGETQYF.

This clonotype appeared a few times. This chain uses TRBV20-1 with TRBJ1-2; tentatively, D is TRBD1 (6 bases). The CDR3 extends over 15 amino acids. Germline V gives CDR1 DFQATT, CDR2 SNEGSKA (reference sequence). In nucleotides, the CDR3 is TGCAGCGAGAGTTTTACGGACAGCGCCTACTATGGCTACACCTTC. Residues: CSESFTDSAYYGYTF.

The rearrangement links TRBV24-1 to TRBJ1-2; the match to TRBD1 covers 8 bases. CDR1 KGHDR and CDR2 SFDVKD come from the germline V gene. The V gene end was trimmed by 3 bases and the J gene end by 4 bases; junction bases not matched to a gene: 3. The CDR3 has 14 amino acids. The CDR3 region has the DNA TGTGCCACCAGTGATGCAGGGGGCGTCTATGGCTACACCTTC. It is translated as CATSDAGGVYGYTF.

The sample holds a few counts of this clonotype. The chain links TRBV7-2 to TRBJ2-4; 11 nucleotides match TRBD2. The CDR3 has 16 residues. Germline V gives CDR1 SGHTA, CDR2 FQGNSA. J was trimmed by 6 bases and V by 4 bases; bases with no gene match: 8. The CDR3 nucleotides are TGTGCCAGCAGCTCGAGACTAGCGGGAAACTCAAACATTCAGTACTTC. It codes for CASSSRLAGNSNIQYF.

This clonotype has only one observation. The chain carries TRBV29-1 and TRBJ2-3; TRBD2 aligns across 11 bases. Germline CDR1 and CDR2: SQVTM and ANQGSEA. The J segment lost 4 bases and the V segment lost 3 bases, leaving 6 bases of the junction unmatched. The CDR3 extends over 15 amino acids. The DNA for the CDR3 is TGCAGCGTTGAGACCGGGACTAGCGGATCAGATACGCAGTATTTT. As protein: CSVETGTSGSDTQYF.

This clonotype was detected many times. This chain uses TRBV5-1 with TRBJ2-1; no reliable D call. CDR1 is SGHRS and CDR2 is YFSETQ in the germline V gene. The V gene lost 3 bases and the J gene lost 8 bases, with 18 bases spanning the gap. There are 15 residues in the CDR3. CDR3 bases: TGCGCCAGCAGCTACTTAGAGCTGGTAAACGATGAGCAGTTCTTC. Translation: CASSYLELVNDEQFF.

The chain couples TRBV6-1 to TRBJ2-1; TRBD2 is a possible D gene (6 bases). The CDR3 has 15 residues. The germline V gene encodes CDR1 MNHNS and CDR2 SASEGT. Trimming took 6 bases from V and 2 from J, leaving 14 bases between them. CDR3 loop: CASRVNGEAYNEQFF. The CDR3 nucleotides read TGTGCCAGCAGAGTCAACGGGGAGGCCTACAATGAGCAGTTCTTC.